This T cell receptor (beta chain) was sequenced in a study of blood T cell repertoires in COVID-19. Some clones are missing from TCRdb's copy, which holds only in-frame ones; the method was immunoSEQ multiplex PCR. Of about 200,000 clones in the sample, about 80% were seen once. Germline V gene lookup returns CDR1 SGHTS and CDR2 YDEGEE. V gave up 3 bases and J gave up 1 base; unmatched junction bases: 5. The CDR3 totals 15 residues. The genes are TRBV5-8 and TRBJ1-1; 8 positions match TRBD1. Sequencing was carried out using PBMCs or T cells enriched from blood (not recorded which). This TCR came from a man in his forties or fifties who had recovered from COVID-19. The CDR3 reads CASSYRTGKNTEAFF. The CDR3 DNA reads TGTGCCAGCAGCTACCGGACAGGGAAGAACACTGAAGCTTTCTTT. Combining the CDR3 with reference TRBV5-8 and TRBJ1-1 gives the whole variable domain EAGVTQSPTHLIKTRGQQATLRCSPISGHTSVYWYQQALGLGLQFLLWYDEGEERNRGNFPPRFSGRQFPNYSSELNVNALELEDSALYLCASSYRTGKNTEAFFGQGTRLTVV.